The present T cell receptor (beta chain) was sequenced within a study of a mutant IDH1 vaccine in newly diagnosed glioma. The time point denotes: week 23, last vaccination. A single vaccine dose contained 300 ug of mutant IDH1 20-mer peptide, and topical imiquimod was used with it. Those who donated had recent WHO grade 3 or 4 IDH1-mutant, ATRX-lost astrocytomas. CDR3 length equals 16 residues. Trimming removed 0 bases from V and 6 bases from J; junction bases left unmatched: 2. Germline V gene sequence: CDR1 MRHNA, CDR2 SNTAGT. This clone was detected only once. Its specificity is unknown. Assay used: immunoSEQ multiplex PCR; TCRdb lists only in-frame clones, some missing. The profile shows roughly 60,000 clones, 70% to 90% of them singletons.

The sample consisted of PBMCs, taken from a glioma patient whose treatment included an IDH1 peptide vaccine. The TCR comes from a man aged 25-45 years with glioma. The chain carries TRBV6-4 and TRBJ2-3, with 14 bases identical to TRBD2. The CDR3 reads CASSDSTSGGADTQYF. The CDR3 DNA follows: TGTGCCAGCAGTGACTCGACTAGCGGGGGGGCCGATACGCAGTATTTT.